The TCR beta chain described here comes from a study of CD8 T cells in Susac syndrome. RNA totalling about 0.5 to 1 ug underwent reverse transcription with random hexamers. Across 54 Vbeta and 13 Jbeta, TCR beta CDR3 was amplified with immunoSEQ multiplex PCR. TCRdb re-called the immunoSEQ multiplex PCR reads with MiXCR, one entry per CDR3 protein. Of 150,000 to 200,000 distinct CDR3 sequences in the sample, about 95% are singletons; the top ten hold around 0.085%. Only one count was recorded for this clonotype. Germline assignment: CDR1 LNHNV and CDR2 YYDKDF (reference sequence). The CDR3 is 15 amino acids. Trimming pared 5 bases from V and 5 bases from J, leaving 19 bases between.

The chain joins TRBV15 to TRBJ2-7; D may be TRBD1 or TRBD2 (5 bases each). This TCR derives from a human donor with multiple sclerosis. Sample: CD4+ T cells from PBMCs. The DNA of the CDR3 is TGTGCCACCAGCGTAGGGACCTTAAAAGTCCACGAGCAGTACTTC. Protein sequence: CATSVGTLKVHEQYF.